This is a list of T cell receptor beta chains from one sample in a study of T cells after yellow fever vaccination. TCRdb passed the 5' RACE reads through MiXCR, listing each CDR3 protein once. Of a few hundred thousand distinct CDR3 sequences detected, 15% to 20% appear once; the ten largest clones hold roughly an eighth. Material: PBMCs, obtained 15 days after the yellow fever booster vaccination. These receptors were taken from a man between 25 and 39 years old who received the YFV17D yellow fever vaccine. CDR3s include the opening cysteine and the closing phenylalanine or tryptophan. Fields, in order: CDR3 protein, CDR3 DNA, V gene, J gene, clone size, D gene. The D gene is left open where the match is weak. Size tells how often a clone was seen (once, few, many) or the class of an expanded clone, and some rows leave it out.

cdr3_aa: CASRTSGSQNEQFF
cdr3_nt: TGCGCCAGCAGGACTAGCGGGAGTCAAAATGAGCAGTTCTTC
v_call: TRBV5-1
j_call: TRBJ2-1
clone_size: few
d_call: TRBD2

cdr3_aa: CASRLTGGISTDTQYF
cdr3_nt: TGTGCCAGCAGACTTACAGGGGGCATAAGCACAGATACGCAGTATTTT
v_call: TRBV6-1
j_call: TRBJ2-3
clone_size: NA
d_call: TRBD1

cdr3_aa: CASSRPRRPAPYNEQFF
cdr3_nt: TGTGCCAGCAGTAGACCCCGGAGACCAGCCCCCTACAATGAGCAGTTCTTC
v_call: TRBV28
j_call: TRBJ2-1
clone_size: NA
d_call: NA

cdr3_aa: CASSQNRDYGYTF
cdr3_nt: TGTGCCAGCAGCCAGAACAGGGACTATGGCTACACCTTC
v_call: TRBV3-1
j_call: TRBJ1-2
clone_size: few
d_call: NA

cdr3_aa: CASSLLQGGKETQYF
cdr3_nt: TGTGCCAGCAGTTTATTACAGGGAGGAAAAGAGACCCAGTACTTC
v_call: TRBV12-3/TRBV12-4
j_call: TRBJ2-5
clone_size: few
d_call: NA

cdr3_aa: CAWSIQAGTQYF
cdr3_nt: TGTGCCTGGAGTATCCAAGCTGGGACGCAGTATTTT
v_call: TRBV30
j_call: TRBJ2-3
clone_size: NA
d_call: NA

cdr3_aa: CASSYDFAGAGEQYF
cdr3_nt: TGTGCCAGCAGTTACGATTTTGCGGGAGCAGGCGAGCAGTACTTC
v_call: TRBV6-5
j_call: TRBJ2-7
clone_size: NA
d_call: TRBD2

cdr3_aa: CASLGQGARTYNEQFF
cdr3_nt: TGTGCCAGCCTGGGACAGGGGGCCCGTACCTACAATGAGCAGTTCTTC
v_call: TRBV28
j_call: TRBJ2-1
clone_size: many
d_call: TRBD1

cdr3_aa: CASSLAAIDTQYF
cdr3_nt: TGTGCCAGCAGCTTAGCGGCCATAGATACGCAGTATTTT
v_call: TRBV7-2
j_call: TRBJ2-3
clone_size: NA
d_call: NA

cdr3_aa: CASSLRGGDEQYF
cdr3_nt: TGTGCCAGCAGTCTAAGGGGTGGCGACGAGCAGTACTTC
v_call: TRBV12-3/TRBV12-4
j_call: TRBJ2-7
clone_size: NA
d_call: NA

cdr3_aa: CASSLSGTLTGDTQYF
cdr3_nt: TGTGCCAGCAGCTTATCAGGGACACTTACCGGGGATACGCAGTATTTT
v_call: TRBV5-6
j_call: TRBJ2-3
clone_size: NA
d_call: NA

cdr3_aa: CSASEIAGGNYEQYF
cdr3_nt: TGCAGTGCTAGCGAGATAGCGGGAGGAAACTACGAGCAGTACTTC
v_call: TRBV20-1
j_call: TRBJ2-7
clone_size: NA
d_call: TRBD2

cdr3_aa: CASSLRESQETQYF
cdr3_nt: TGTGCCAGCAGCTTGAGGGAATCTCAAGAGACCCAGTACTTC
v_call: TRBV5-4
j_call: TRBJ2-5
clone_size: few
d_call: NA

cdr3_aa: CASSQETGSGANVLTF
cdr3_nt: TGTGCCAGCAGCCAAGAGACGGGCTCTGGGGCCAACGTCCTGACTTTC
v_call: TRBV3-1
j_call: TRBJ2-6
clone_size: few
d_call: NA

cdr3_aa: CASSRSGSSGNTIYF
cdr3_nt: TGTGCCAGCAGTCGATCCGGAAGCTCTGGAAACACCATATATTTT
v_call: TRBV6-2/TRBV6-3
j_call: TRBJ1-3
clone_size: NA
d_call: NA

cdr3_aa: CASSPLGAHYGYTF
cdr3_nt: TGTGCCAGCAGCCCTCTTGGGGCTCACTATGGCTACACCTTC
v_call: TRBV28
j_call: TRBJ1-2
clone_size: NA
d_call: NA

cdr3_aa: CSASDEGAGNEQFF
cdr3_nt: TGCAGTGCTAGTGACGAGGGGGCGGGGAATGAGCAGTTCTTC
v_call: TRBV20-1
j_call: TRBJ2-1
clone_size: NA
d_call: NA

cdr3_aa: CASSMDRGYEQYF
cdr3_nt: TGTGCCAGCAGTATGGACAGGGGATACGAGCAGTACTTC
v_call: TRBV12-3/TRBV12-4
j_call: TRBJ2-7
clone_size: NA
d_call: TRBD1

cdr3_aa: CAILGQGGEQYF
cdr3_nt: TGTGCCATCCTTGGACAGGGGGGCGAGCAGTACTTC
v_call: TRBV10-3
j_call: TRBJ2-7
clone_size: NA
d_call: TRBD1

cdr3_aa: CSASKVLEAFF
cdr3_nt: TGCAGTGCCAGTAAGGTGCTTGAAGCTTTCTTT
v_call: TRBV20-1
j_call: TRBJ1-1
clone_size: NA
d_call: NA

cdr3_aa: CASSQVGAKSQYF
cdr3_nt: TGCGCCAGCAGCCAAGTAGGAGCGAAGTCCCAGTACTTC
v_call: TRBV4-1
j_call: TRBJ2-5
clone_size: NA
d_call: NA

cdr3_aa: CASSEALPTSTDTQYF
cdr3_nt: TGTGCCAGCAGTGAAGCGCTTCCTACCAGCACAGATACGCAGTATTTT
v_call: TRBV2
j_call: TRBJ2-3
clone_size: few
d_call: NA